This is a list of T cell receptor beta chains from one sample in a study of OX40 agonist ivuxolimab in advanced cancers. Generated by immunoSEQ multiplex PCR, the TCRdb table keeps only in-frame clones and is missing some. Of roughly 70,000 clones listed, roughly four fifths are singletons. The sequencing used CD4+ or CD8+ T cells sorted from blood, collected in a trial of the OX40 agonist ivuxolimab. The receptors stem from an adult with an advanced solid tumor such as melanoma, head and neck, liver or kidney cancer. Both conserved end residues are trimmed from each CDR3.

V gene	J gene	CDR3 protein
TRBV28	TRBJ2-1	ASSASSAHLYNEQF
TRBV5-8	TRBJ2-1	ASSRWINRDSNNEQF
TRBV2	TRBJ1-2	ASSEQGTLYGYT
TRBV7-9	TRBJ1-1	ASSHRGTENTEAF
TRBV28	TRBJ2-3	ASSFPTGHSWADTQY
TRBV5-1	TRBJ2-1	ASSLGVGLTNEQF
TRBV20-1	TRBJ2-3	SAVPADTQY
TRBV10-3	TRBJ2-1	AISESGAGPPF
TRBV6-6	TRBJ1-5	ASRKGDSNQPQH
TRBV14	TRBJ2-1	ASSPLSGSLSAYNEQF
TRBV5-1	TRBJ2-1	ASSKDTPGSYNEQF
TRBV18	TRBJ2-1	ASSPGASRNNEQF
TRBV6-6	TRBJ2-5	ASSPSNGREETQY
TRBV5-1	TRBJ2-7	ASSGTGTGDEQY
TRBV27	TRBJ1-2	ASRMQGARYGYT
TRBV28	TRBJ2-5	ASNERDGQETQY
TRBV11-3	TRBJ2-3	ASSLGGRGTDTQY
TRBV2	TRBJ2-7	ASSTERSAAYEQY
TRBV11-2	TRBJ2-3	ASSFRTGQGTDTQY